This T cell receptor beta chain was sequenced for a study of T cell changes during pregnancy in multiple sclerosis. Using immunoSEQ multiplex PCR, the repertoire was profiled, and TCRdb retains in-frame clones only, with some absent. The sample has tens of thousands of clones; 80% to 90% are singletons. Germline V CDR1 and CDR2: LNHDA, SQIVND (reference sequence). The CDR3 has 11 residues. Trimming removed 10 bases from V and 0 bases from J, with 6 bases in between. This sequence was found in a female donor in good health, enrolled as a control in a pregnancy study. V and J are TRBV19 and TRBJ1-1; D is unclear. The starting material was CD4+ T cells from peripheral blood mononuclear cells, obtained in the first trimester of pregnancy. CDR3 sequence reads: CANVMNTEAFF. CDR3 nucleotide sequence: TGTGCCAATGTAATGAACACTGAAGCTTTCTTT.